These T cell receptor beta chains were read from a single sample in a study of cytomegalovirus exposure and HLA in healthy donors. Measured with immunoSEQ multiplex PCR; TCRdb has only the in-frame clones, and not every one. The repertoire consists of some 140,000 clones, with 70% to 80% occurring once and the leading ten covering more than 0.95%. The sample was PBMCs. The source is a man aged 45 to 65 in good health and CMV-seronegative. CDR3s include the opening cysteine and the closing phenylalanine or tryptophan. D genes are given only for firm matches. Not every row has a clone size; where given, it reads once, few, many or a size class.

TRBV7-9	-	18	TRBJ2-5	TRBD2	TGTGCCAGCAGCTTTGTCCCCGGGACTAGCGGGAGTACTGAGACCCAGTACTTC	CASSFVPGTSGSTETQYF
TRBV14	few	13	TRBJ2-5	-	TGTGCCAGCAGCCGGGGCATGAGGGAGACCCAGTACTTC	CASSRGMRETQYF
TRBV30	-	12	TRBJ1-5	-	TGTGCCTGGAACGGGGTGGGACAGCCCCAGCATTTT	CAWNGVGQPQHF
TRBV28	-	16	TRBJ1-3	TRBD1	TGTGCCAGCACCCGACCCCAGGGGGAGGCTGGAAACACCATATATTTT	CASTRPQGEAGNTIYF
TRBV7-2	-	14	TRBJ2-5	TRBD1	TGTGCCAGCACCCCAGGGGGACAACAAGAGACCCAGTACTTC	CASTPGGQQETQYF
TRBV28	-	14	TRBJ2-7	-	TGTGCCAGCAATGGGAATTCGGGGTTGGGGGAGCAGTACTTC	CASNGNSGLGEQYF
TRBV7-2	-	15	TRBJ1-2	-	TGTGCCAGCAGCTTAGCTCCAGGGGCTAACTATGGCTACACCTTC	CASSLAPGANYGYTF
TRBV6-5	-	15	TRBJ2-7	-	TGTGCCAGCAGTTACTCAAACTCCTACTCCTACGAGCAGTACTTC	CASSYSNSYSYEQYF
TRBV5-1	few	13	TRBJ1-1	-	TGCGCCAGCAGTCCTACGGGGAACACTGAAGCTTTCTTT	CASSPTGNTEAFF
TRBV4-1	-	18	TRBJ2-1	-	TGCGCCAGCAGCCATCCCCCCGGGGCTTCCGCCGCGGGGAATGAGCAGTTCTTC	CASSHPPGASAAGNEQFF
TRBV5-6	few	15	TRBJ2-1	TRBD2	TGTGCCAGCAGCTCGATGGTCAGCGGGGACAATGAGCAGTTCTTC	CASSSMVSGDNEQFF
TRBV7-2	-	13	TRBJ2-7	-	TGTGCCAGCAGCTTCAGGGGTACGGGGGAGCAGTACTTC	CASSFRGTGEQYF
TRBV28	few	14	TRBJ1-1	-	TGTGCCAGCAGTTTGGGGGGGTTGAACACTGAAGCTTTCTTT	CASSLGGLNTEAFF
TRBV5-1	-	14	TRBJ1-1	-	TGCGCCAGCAGCTTGTTGATACAGGGAACTGAAGCTTTCTTT	CASSLLIQGTEAFF
TRBV6-1	-	13	TRBJ2-7	-	TGTGCCAGCAGTGAAAGGGACAACTACGAGCAGTACTTC	CASSERDNYEQYF
TRBV6-5	-	13	TRBJ1-1	TRBD1	TGTGCCAGCAGGTGGGACAGTGGAACTGAAGCTTTCTTT	CASRWDSGTEAFF
TRBV29-1	-	12	TRBJ1-2	TRBD1	TGCAGCGGGGAGACAGGGGAAAGGGGCTACACCTTC	CSGETGERGYTF
TRBV28	-	14	TRBJ2-5	-	TGTGCCAGCAGCTACGACGGGGACCAAGAGACCCAGTACTTC	CASSYDGDQETQYF
TRBV7-2	once	15	TRBJ2-2	-	TGTGCCAGCAGCTTAGGGGGGCTGACCACCGGGGAGCTGTTTTTT	CASSLGGLTTGELFF
TRBV9	-	14	TRBJ1-1	-	TGTGCCAGCAGCGTAGGCAGGGCAAACACTGAAGCTTTCTTT	CASSVGRANTEAFF
TRBV18	-	16	TRBJ2-7	TRBD1	TGTGCCAGCTCAAGACAGGGGGCGAGACTTGTGAACGAGCAGTACTTC	CASSRQGARLVNEQYF
TRBV14	-	17	TRBJ2-1	TRBD2	TGTGCCAGCAGCCAAGATCTTACACTAGCGGGAGCGGGCGAGCAGTTCTTC	CASSQDLTLAGAGEQFF
TRBV7-6	-	16	TRBJ2-5	TRBD1	TGTGCCAGCACCCATTCCGGGACAGGGGGCGGGGAGACCCAGTACTTC	CASTHSGTGGGETQYF
TRBV6-5	-	15	TRBJ1-1	-	TGTGCCAGCAGTTACAGGGGAGGGCCGAACACTGAAGCTTTCTTT	CASSYRGGPNTEAFF
TRBV19	-	12	TRBJ2-6	-	TGTGCCAGTTCCACTGGGGCCAACGTCCTGACTTTC	CASSTGANVLTF
TRBV19	-	15	TRBJ2-2	-	TGTGCCAGTAGGCTTCACGGGAGAACAAGCGGGGAGCTGTTTTTT	CASRLHGRTSGELFF
TRBV29-1	-	13	TRBJ1-5	TRBD1	TGCAGCACGGGGACAGCTCGCAATCAGCCCCAGCATTTT	CSTGTARNQPQHF
TRBV5-6	once	15	TRBJ2-7	TRBD1	TGTGCCAGCAGCTTTCCGACAGGGGGCTCCTACGAGCAGTACTTC	CASSFPTGGSYEQYF
TRBV29-1	-	12	TRBJ1-1	-	TGCAGCGTTGGCGAACGGGACACTGAAGCTTTCTTT	CSVGERDTEAFF
TRBV7-2	-	18	TRBJ2-3	-	TGTGCCAGCAGCTTAGTCTCTTATTTACGGGTGGGCACAGATACGCAGTATTTT	CASSLVSYLRVGTDTQYF
TRBV28	-	13	TRBJ1-5	-	TGTGCCAGCAGCTTATACCCGGGGCAGCCCCAGCATTTT	CASSLYPGQPQHF
TRBV6-5	-	13	TRBJ2-2	-	TGTGCCAGCAGTTACCTTAGTAGCGGGGAGCTGTTTTTT	CASSYLSSGELFF
TRBV5-4	-	15	TRBJ2-7	TRBD2	TGTGCCAGCAGCTCCCCCACAGAGGGACTAGCGAAGCAGTACTTC	CASSSPTEGLAKQYF
TRBV5-1	-	15	TRBJ1-2	-	TGCGCCAGCAGCTTGGGGCAGGCCACGAACTATGGCTACACCTTC	CASSLGQATNYGYTF
TRBV11-2	-	18	TRBJ2-3	TRBD2	TGTGCCAGCAGCTTAAGGGGGGGACTAGCGAAACTTACAGATACGCAGTATTTT	CASSLRGGLAKLTDTQYF
TRBV5-4	-	16	TRBJ2-7	-	TGTGCCAGCAGCCCACCTCCAGGGGCCGTAGGATACGAGCAGTACTTC	CASSPPPGAVGYEQYF
TRBV19	once	14	TRBJ2-7	TRBD1	TGTGCCAGTAGTACGGGACAGGGGCATGAAGAGCAGTACTTC	CASSTGQGHEEQYF
TRBV2	-	13	TRBJ2-3	TRBD2	TGTGCCAGCAGGGGGACTAGCGGAGATACGCAGTATTTT	CASRGTSGDTQYF
TRBV10-3	-	15	TRBJ1-1	TRBD1	TGTGCCATCAGAGACAGGGGAGGTTTTTACACTGAAGCTTTCTTT	CAIRDRGGFYTEAFF
TRBV11-3	few	13	TRBJ1-1	-	TGTGCCAGCAGCTTATCCATGAACACTGAAGCTTTCTTT	CASSLSMNTEAFF